This entry lists 7 T cell receptor beta chains sequenced from one sample in a study of blood T cell repertoires in COVID-19. Method: immunoSEQ multiplex PCR; TCRdb's copy keeps in-frame clones and lacks some. The sample lists more than 75,000 clones, under 85% occurring once. The specimen sequenced was peripheral blood. The receptor set was obtained from a human donor in a cohort sampled during active COVID-19.

The chain has TRBV2 and TRBJ1-1; 9 nucleotides align to TRBD1. This CDR3 is built from 13 residues. J gave up 4 bases and V 4 bases, and 1 base lay outside the gene matches. Germline CDR1 and CDR2: SNHLY and FYNNEI. The CDR3 nucleotides are TGTGCCAGCAGTGGACAGGGGGGCACTGAAGCTTTCTTT. Protein sequence: CASSGQGGTEAFF.

The chain uses TRBV4-1 and TRBJ1-6; D may be TRBD1 (5 bases). The V end was cut by 1 base, the J end by 6 bases, with 13 bases between. Germline values: CDR1 MGHRA, CDR2 YSYEKL. The CDR3 has 16 residues. CDR3: CASSQVGGVGNSPLHF. CDR3 DNA: TGCGCCAGCAGCCAAGTCGGAGGGGTCGGTAATTCACCCCTCCACTTT.

This rearrangement joins TRBV2 to TRBJ2-7; unclear D gene. The germline CDR1 and CDR2 sequences are SNHLY and FYNNEI. V was cut by 10 bases and J by 0 bases, with 10 bases left in between. The CDR3 extends over 12 amino acids. The DNA of the CDR3 is TGTGCCACCGGGTCAAACTCCTACGAGCAGTACTTC. It yields the protein CATGSNSYEQYF.

This clone showed up just a few times. The rearrangement joins TRBV18 to TRBJ2-7, with TRBD1 matching 9 bases. The CDR3 is made up of 16 amino acids. V shed 1 base, J shed 3 bases, and the junction held 7 bases outside the gene matches. Germline V gives CDR1 KGHSH, CDR2 LQKENI. The chain's CDR3 is CASSPRRDRVGYEQYF. The CDR3 DNA follows: TGTGCCAGCTCACCACGTAGGGACAGGGTTGGCTACGAGCAGTACTTC.

This chain joins TRBV2 and TRBJ1-2; TRBD1 matches at 8 bases. The germline V gene encodes CDR1 SNHLY and CDR2 FYNNEI. The CDR3 is 15 residues long. J was trimmed by 4 bases and V by 7 bases; bases with no gene match: 11. CDR3 amino acids: CASTPSQGAIYGYTF. Written as DNA, the CDR3 is TGTGCCAGCACTCCTTCCCAGGGGGCTATCTATGGCTACACCTTC.

A single count supports this clone. This chain joins TRBV4-1 and TRBJ2-2, with TRBD1 identical over 10 bases. Per the germline V gene, CDR1 is MGHRA and CDR2 is YSYEKL. Germline trimming cut 0 bases from V and 7 bases from J; bases unmatched to any gene: 11. The CDR3 sequence is 18 residues long. CDR3 nucleotides: TGCGCCAGCAGCCAAGATGATTCCGGGACAGGGGCAATCGGGGAGCTGTTTTTT. This translates into CASSQDDSGTGAIGELFF.

The J gene is TRBJ1-4, the V gene TRBV5-4; tentative D call: TRBD1 (6 bases). The germline V gene encodes CDR1 SGHNT and CDR2 YYREEE (reference sequence). CDR3 length: 13 amino acids. Trimming pared 5 bases from V and 11 bases from J, leaving 16 bases between. The DNA for the CDR3 is TGTGCCAGCAGGGGTCCAGGGGCGGATAAACTGTTTTTT. Protein sequence: CASRGPGADKLFF.